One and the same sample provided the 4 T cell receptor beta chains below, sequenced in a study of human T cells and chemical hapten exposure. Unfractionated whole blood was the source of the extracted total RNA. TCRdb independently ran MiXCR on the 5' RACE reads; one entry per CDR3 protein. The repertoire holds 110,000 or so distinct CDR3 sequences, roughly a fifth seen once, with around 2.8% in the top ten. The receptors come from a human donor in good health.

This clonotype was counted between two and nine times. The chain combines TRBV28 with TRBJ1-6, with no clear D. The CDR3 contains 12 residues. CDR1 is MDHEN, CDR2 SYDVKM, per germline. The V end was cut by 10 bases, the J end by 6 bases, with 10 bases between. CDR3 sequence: CATRLTNSPLHF. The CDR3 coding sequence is TGTGCCACCCGACTGACTAATTCACCCCTCCACTTT.

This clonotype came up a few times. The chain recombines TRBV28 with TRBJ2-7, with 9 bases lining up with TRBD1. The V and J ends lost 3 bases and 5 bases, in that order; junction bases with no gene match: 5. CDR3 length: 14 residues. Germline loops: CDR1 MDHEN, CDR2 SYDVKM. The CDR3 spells CASSFGGQGHEQYF. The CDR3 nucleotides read TGTGCCAGCAGTTTCGGGGGACAGGGCCACGAGCAGTACTTC.

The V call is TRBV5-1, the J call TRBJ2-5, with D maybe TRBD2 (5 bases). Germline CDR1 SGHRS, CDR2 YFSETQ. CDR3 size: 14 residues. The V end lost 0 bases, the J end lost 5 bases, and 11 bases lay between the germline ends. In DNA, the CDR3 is TGCGCCAGCAGCTTGGCGGTGGGAGTGGAGACCCAGTACTTC. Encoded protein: CASSLAVGVETQYF.

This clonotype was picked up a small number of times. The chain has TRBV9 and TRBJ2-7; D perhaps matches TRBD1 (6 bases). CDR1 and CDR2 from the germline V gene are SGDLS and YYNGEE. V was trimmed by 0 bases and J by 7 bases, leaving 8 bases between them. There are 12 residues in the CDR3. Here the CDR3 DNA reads TGTGCCAGCAGCGTAGGGGGGCGTGAGCAGTACTTC. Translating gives CASSVGGREQYF.